Listed below are T cell receptor beta chains from one sample, sequenced in a study of shared clonotypes between healthy human individuals. Clones were read by immunoSEQ multiplex PCR, and TCRdb kept only the in-frame ones, dropping some. Of about 2.2 million clones in the sample, about 94% are singletons; the top ten hold about 1.7%. The sample comprised naive CD8+ T cells from PBMCs. Receptors originate from a man younger than 35 in good health. Some clones in this sample may be carry-over from other donors' samples. Each CDR3 is given with its conserved first and last residue. A D gene is named only where the DNA matches it firmly. Size is stated for part of the rows, as once, few or many counts, or as a class when the clone is expanded.

j_gene,abundance,d_gene,v_gene,CDR3nt,CDR3aa
TRBJ2-7,-,-,TRBV27,TGTGCCAGCTCATACCGTACACTGGGACCGGGGTACGAGCAGTACTTC,CASSYRTLGPGYEQYF
TRBJ2-7,-,-,TRBV7-2,TGTGCCAGCAGCTTTTCTCCTCACTACGAGCAGTACTTC,CASSFSPHYEQYF
TRBJ1-4,-,-,TRBV11-2,TGTGCCAGCAGCTTAGATCTTGTGACCTCAACTAATGAAAAACTGTTTTTT,CASSLDLVTSTNEKLFF
TRBJ2-2,-,-,TRBV13,TGTGCCAGCAGCCCAGGCGGGCAGGGAGGCGTCGGGGAGCTGTTTTTT,CASSPGGQGGVGELFF
TRBJ2-1,-,TRBD2,TRBV7-9,TGTGCCAGCAGCTTAAGGAGCGGGAGTAGGAATGAGCAGTTCTTC,CASSLRSGSRNEQFF
TRBJ2-3,-,TRBD2,TRBV19,TGTGCCAGTAGTCGTAGCGGGTCCACCTTCTTAGGCACAGATACGCAGTATTTT,CASSRSGSTFLGTDTQYF
TRBJ2-7,-,-,TRBV28,TGTGCCAGCAGTTTCGCGCCGGGGGTCGAGCAGTACTTC,CASSFAPGVEQYF
TRBJ2-1,few,-,TRBV11-2,TGTGCCAGCAGCCCCCCCCCGTCCTACAATGAGCAGTTCTTC,CASSPPPSYNEQFF
TRBJ2-1,-,TRBD2,TRBV10-3,TGTGCCATCACAGGTGCGGGAGGGGAAAACAATGAGCAGTTCTTC,CAITGAGGENNEQFF
TRBJ2-3,few,TRBD2,TRBV11-2,TGTGCCAGCAGGGCTACTAGCGGGAGCTTGACAGATACGCAGTATTTT,CASRATSGSLTDTQYF
TRBJ2-6,-,-,TRBV4-1,TGCGCCAGCAGCCACGGGTTTTCCCCTTCCCCCTCTGGGGCCAACGTCCTGACTTTC,CASSHGFSPSPSGANVLTF
TRBJ2-1,-,-,TRBV4-1,TGCGCCAGCAGCCTTACCCGACTAAGGAATGAGCAGTTCTTC,CASSLTRLRNEQFF
TRBJ2-3,once,TRBD2,TRBV7-2,TGTGCCAGCAGCTTGCGAGTATGGGATCTAGCGGGAGGGCCAGATACGCAGTATTTT,CASSLRVWDLAGGPDTQYF
TRBJ2-5,-,-,TRBV19,TGTGCCAGTAGTATAACCACGGGGGTCAGGGACCAGTACTTC,CASSITTGVRDQYF
TRBJ2-7,-,TRBD1,TRBV25-1,TGTGCCAGCAGTTCCGGGACAGGGGGATACGAGCAGTACTTC,CASSSGTGGYEQYF
TRBJ1-5,-,-,TRBV4-1,TGCGCCAGCAGCCAAGATCGATGGGACGGACTTAATCAGCCCCAGCATTTT,CASSQDRWDGLNQPQHF
TRBJ2-3,-,-,TRBV5-1,TGCGCCAGCAGCTTGGTAGGAGGAGATACGCAGTATTTT,CASSLVGGDTQYF
TRBJ2-1,-,-,TRBV28,TGTGCCACCACTCAGACCACTAGTTCTGCCAATGAGCAGTTCTTC,CATTQTTSSANEQFF
TRBJ1-1,-,-,TRBV27,TGTGCCAGCAGTTTTGTCTCCCCGGGCGGGCTGAACACTGAAGCTTTCTTT,CASSFVSPGGLNTEAFF
TRBJ2-1,few,TRBD1,TRBV5-1,TGCGCCAGCAGCTGGGACAGGGATTATGAGCAGTTCTTC,CASSWDRDYEQFF